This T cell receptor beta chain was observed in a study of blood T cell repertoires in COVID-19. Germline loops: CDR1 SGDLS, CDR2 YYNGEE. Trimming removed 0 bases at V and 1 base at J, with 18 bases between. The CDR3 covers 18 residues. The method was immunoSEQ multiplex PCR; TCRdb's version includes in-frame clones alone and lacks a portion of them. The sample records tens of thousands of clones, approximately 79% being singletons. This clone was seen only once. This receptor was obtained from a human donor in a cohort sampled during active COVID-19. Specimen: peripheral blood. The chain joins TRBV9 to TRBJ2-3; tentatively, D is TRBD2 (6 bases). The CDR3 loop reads CASSVGDGRLGGTDTQYF. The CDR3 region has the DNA TGTGCCAGCAGCGTAGGTGACGGGAGACTAGGGGGCACAGATACGCAGTATTTT.